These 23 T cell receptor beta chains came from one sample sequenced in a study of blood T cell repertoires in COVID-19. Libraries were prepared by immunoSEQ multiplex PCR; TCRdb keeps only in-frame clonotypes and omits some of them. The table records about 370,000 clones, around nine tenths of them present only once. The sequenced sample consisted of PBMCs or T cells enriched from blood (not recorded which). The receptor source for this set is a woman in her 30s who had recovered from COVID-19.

CDR3 sequence reads: CASSYSTAAQHF. CDR3 sequence (DNA): TGTGCCAGCAGTTACTCGACGGCGGCCCAGCATTTT. V and J are TRBV6-2 or TRBV6-3 and TRBJ1-5; D not resolved. The CDR3 consists of 12 residues. V lost 0 bases and J 11 bases, leaving 8 bases between the germline ends. Germline V gene lookup returns CDR1 MNHEY and CDR2 SVGEGT.

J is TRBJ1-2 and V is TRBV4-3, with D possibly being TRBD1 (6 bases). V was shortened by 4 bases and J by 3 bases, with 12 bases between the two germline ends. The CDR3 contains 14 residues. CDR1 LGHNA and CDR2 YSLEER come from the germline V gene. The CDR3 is CASSLTQGHYGYTF. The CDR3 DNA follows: TGCGCCAGCAGCCTAACTCAGGGGCACTATGGCTACACCTTC.

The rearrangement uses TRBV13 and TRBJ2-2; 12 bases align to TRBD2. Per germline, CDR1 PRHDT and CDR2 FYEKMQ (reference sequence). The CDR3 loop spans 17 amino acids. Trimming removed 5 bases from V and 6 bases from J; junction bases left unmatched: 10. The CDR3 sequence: CASSERTSGVLAGELFF. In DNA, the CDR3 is TGTGCCAGCAGCGAAAGGACTAGCGGGGTGCTTGCCGGGGAGCTGTTTTTT.

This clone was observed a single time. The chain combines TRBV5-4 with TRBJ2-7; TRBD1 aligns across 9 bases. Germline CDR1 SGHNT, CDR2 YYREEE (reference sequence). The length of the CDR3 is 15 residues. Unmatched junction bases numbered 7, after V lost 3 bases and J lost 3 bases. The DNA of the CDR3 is TGTGCCAGCAGCTCTCCGGGACAGGGCCACTACGAGCAGTACTTC. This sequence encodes CASSSPGQGHYEQYF.

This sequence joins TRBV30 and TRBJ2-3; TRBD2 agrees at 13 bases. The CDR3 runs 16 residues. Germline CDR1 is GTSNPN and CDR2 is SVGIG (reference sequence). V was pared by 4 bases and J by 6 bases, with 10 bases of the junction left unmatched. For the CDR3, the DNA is TGTGCCTGGACCTCCGGGACTAGCGGGGTCCGGGATACGCAGTATTTT. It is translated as CAWTSGTSGVRDTQYF.

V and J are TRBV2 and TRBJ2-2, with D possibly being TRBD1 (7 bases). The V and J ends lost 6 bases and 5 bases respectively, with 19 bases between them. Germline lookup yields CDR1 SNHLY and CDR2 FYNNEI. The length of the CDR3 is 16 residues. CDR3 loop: CASRWDRRRETGELFF. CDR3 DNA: TGTGCCAGCAGGTGGGACAGAAGGAGGGAGACCGGGGAGCTGTTTTTT. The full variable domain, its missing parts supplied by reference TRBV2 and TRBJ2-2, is EPEVTQTPSHQVTQMGQEVILRCVPISNHLYFYWYRQILGQKVEFLVSFYNNEISEKSEIFDDQFSVERPDGSNFTLKIRSTKLEDSAMYFCASRWDRRRETGELFFGEGSRLTVL.

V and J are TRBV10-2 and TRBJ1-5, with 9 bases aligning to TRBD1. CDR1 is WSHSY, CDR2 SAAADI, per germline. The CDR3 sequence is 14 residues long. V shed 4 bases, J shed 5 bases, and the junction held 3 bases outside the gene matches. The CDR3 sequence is CASSGDRVDQPQHF. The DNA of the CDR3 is TGCGCCAGCAGTGGGGACAGGGTAGATCAGCCCCAGCATTTT.

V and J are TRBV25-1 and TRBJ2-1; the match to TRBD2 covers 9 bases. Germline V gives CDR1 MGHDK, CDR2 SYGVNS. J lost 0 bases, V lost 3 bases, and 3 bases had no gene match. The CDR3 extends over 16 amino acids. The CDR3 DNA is TGTGCCAGCAGTGACGCTAGCGGGGCCTCCTACAATGAGCAGTTCTTC. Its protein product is CASSDASGASYNEQFF.

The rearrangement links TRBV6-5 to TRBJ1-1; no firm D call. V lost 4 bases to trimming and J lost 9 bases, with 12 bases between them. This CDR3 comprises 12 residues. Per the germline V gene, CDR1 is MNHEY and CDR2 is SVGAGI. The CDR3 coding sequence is TGTGCCAGCAGTTCTGGCGTTGGGCAAGCTTTCTTT. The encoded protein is CASSSGVGQAFF.

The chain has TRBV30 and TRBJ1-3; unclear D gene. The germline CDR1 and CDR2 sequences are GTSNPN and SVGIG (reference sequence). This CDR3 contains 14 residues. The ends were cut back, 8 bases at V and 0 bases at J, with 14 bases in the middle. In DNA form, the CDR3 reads TGTGCCGCCCGGGTAGTCAACTCTGGAAACACCATATATTTT. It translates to CAARVVNSGNTIYF. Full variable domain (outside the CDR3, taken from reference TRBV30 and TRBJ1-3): SQTIHQWPATLVQPVGSPLSLECTVEGTSNPNLYWYRQAAGRGLQLLFYSVGIGQISSEVPQNLSASRPQDRQFILSSKKLLLSDSGFYLCAARVVNSGNTIYFGEGSWLTVV.

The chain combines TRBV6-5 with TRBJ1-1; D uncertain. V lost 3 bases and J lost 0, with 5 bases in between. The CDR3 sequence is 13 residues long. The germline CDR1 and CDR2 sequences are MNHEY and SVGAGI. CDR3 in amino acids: CASSYQMNTEAFF. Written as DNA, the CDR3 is TGTGCCAGCAGTTATCAAATGAACACTGAAGCTTTCTTT.

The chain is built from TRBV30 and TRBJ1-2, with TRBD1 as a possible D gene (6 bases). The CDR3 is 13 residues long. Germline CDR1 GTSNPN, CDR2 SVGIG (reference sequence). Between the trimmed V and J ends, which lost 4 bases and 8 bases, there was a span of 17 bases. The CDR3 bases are TGTGCCTGGAACAGGGCGGTGGTGTCGGGCTACACCTTC. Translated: CAWNRAVVSGYTF. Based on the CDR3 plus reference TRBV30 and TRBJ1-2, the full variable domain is SQTIHQWPATLVQPVGSPLSLECTVEGTSNPNLYWYRQAAGRGLQLLFYSVGIGQISSEVPQNLSASRPQDRQFILSSKKLLLSDSGFYLCAWNRAVVSGYTFGSGTRLTVV.

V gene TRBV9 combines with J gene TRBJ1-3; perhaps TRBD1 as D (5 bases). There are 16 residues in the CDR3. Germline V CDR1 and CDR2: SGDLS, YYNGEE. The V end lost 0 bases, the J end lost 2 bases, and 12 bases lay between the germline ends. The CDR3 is CASSVDQGLPGNTIYF. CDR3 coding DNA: TGTGCCAGCAGCGTAGACCAGGGTCTCCCTGGAAACACCATATATTTT. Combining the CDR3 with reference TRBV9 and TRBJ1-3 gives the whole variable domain DSGVTQTPKHLITATGQRVTLRCSPRSGDLSVYWYQQSLDQGLQFLIQYYNGEERAKGNILERFSAQQFPDLHSELNLSSLELGDSALYFCASSVDQGLPGNTIYFGEGSWLTVV.

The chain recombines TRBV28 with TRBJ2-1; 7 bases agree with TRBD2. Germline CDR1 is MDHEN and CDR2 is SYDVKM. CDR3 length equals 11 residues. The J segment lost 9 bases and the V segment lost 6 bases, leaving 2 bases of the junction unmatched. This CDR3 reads CASRREGEQFF. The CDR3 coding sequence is TGTGCCAGCAGGAGGGAGGGTGAGCAGTTCTTC.

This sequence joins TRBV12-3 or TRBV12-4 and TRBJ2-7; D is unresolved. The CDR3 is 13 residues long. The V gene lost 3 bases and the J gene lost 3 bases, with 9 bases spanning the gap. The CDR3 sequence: CASSFSVYYEQYF. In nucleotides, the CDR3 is TGTGCCAGCAGTTTTAGTGTGTACTACGAGCAGTACTTC.

CDR3 amino acids: CASSQAGHGSGNTIYF. Written as DNA, the CDR3 is TGTGCCAGCAGCCAAGCAGGACACGGCTCTGGAAACACCATATATTTT. The chain has TRBV3-1 (or the pseudogene TRBV3-2) and TRBJ1-3; a weak D match, TRBD1 (5 bases). Germline CDR1 LGHDT, CDR2 YNNKEL (reference sequence). CDR3 length: 16 amino acids. Trimming shortened V by 1 base and J by 0 bases, and 10 bases separated the two germline ends.

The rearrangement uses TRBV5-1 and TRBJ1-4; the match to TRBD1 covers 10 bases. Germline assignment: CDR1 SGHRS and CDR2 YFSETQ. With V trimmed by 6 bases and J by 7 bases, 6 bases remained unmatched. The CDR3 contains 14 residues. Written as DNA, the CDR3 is TGCGCCAGCACCATCGGACAGGGGGGTGAAAAACTGTTTTTT. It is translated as CASTIGQGGEKLFF. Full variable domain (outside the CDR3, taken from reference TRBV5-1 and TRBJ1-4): KAGVTQTPRYLIKTRGQQVTLSCSPISGHRSVSWYQQTPGQGLQFLFEYFSETQRNKGNFPGRFSGRQFSNSRSEMNVSTLELGDSALYLCASTIGQGGEKLFFGSGTQLSVL.

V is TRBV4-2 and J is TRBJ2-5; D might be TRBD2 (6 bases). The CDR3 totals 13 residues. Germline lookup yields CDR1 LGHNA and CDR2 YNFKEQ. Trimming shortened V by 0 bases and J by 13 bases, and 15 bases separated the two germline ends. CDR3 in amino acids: CASSQDAGLYTYF. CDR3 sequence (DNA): TGTGCCAGCAGCCAAGATGCGGGACTCTATACGTACTTC.

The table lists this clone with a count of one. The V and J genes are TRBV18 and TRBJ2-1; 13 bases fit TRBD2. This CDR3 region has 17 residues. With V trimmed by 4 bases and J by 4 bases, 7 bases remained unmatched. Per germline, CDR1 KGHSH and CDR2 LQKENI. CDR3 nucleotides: TGTGCCAGCTCACTCCGGACTAGCGGGGGCCATTACAATGAGCAGTTCTTC. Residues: CASSLRTSGGHYNEQFF.

The chain's CDR3 is CASRGGKLFF. In nucleotides, the CDR3 is TGTGCCAGCAGAGGGGGAAAACTGTTTTTT. The chain joins TRBV12-3 or TRBV12-4 to TRBJ1-4; tentatively, D is TRBD1 (6 bases). Trimming left V 6 bases short and J 10 bases short, with 6 bases between. There are 10 residues in the CDR3.

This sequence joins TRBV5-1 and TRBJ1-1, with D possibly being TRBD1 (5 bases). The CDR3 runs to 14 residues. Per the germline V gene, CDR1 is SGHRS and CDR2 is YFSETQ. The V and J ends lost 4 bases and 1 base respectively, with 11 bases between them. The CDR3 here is CASSPQVSNTEAFF. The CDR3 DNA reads TGCGCCAGCAGCCCACAGGTTTCGAACACTGAAGCTTTCTTT.

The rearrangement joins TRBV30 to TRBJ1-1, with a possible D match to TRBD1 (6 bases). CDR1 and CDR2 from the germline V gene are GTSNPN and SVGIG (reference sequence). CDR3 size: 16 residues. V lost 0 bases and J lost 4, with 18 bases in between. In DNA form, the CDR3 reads TGTGCCTGGAGTGTATGGGGGCAGGGTCCCAGCACTGAAGCTTTCTTT. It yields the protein CAWSVWGQGPSTEAFF.

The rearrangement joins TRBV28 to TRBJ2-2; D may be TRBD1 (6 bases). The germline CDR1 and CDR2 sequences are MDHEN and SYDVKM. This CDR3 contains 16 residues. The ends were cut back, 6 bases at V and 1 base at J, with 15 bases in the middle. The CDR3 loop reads CASREGGYGNTGELFF. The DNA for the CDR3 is TGTGCCAGCAGGGAAGGGGGTTACGGGAACACCGGGGAGCTGTTTTTT.